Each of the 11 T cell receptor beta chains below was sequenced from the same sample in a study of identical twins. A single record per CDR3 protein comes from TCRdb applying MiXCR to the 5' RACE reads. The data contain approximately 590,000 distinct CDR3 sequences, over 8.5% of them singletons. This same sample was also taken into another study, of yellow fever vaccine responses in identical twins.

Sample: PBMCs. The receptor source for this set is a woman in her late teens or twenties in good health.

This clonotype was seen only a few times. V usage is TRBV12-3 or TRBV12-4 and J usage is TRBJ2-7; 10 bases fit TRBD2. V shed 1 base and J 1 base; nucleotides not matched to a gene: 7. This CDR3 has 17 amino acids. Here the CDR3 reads CASSLGLAGEGSYEQYF. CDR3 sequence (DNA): TGTGCCAGCAGTTTAGGGCTAGCGGGAGAGGGGTCCTACGAGCAGTACTTC.

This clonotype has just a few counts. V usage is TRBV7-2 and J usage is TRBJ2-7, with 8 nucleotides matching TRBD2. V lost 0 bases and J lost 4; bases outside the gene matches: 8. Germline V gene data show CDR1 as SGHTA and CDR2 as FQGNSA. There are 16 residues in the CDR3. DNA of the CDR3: TGTGCCAGCAGCTTAGCAGCGGGGGCACCCTCGTACGAGCAGTACTTC. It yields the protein CASSLAAGAPSYEQYF.

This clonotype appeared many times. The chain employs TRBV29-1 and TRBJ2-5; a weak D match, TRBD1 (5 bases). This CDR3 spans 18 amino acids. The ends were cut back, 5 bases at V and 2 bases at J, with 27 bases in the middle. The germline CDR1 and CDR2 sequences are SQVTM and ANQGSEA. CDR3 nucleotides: TGCAGCGTTTCAGACAGTGGCGGACGCATGGCATCACAAGAGACCCAGTACTTC. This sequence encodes CSVSDSGGRMASQETQYF.

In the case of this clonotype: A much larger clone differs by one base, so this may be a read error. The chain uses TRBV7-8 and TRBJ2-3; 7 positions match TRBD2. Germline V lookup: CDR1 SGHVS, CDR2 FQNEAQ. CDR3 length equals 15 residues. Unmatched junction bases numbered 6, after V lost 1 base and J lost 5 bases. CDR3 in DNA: TGTGCCAGCAGCTTAGTGGCGGGAGTGGAAGATACGCAGTATTTT. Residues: CASSLVAGVEDTQYF.

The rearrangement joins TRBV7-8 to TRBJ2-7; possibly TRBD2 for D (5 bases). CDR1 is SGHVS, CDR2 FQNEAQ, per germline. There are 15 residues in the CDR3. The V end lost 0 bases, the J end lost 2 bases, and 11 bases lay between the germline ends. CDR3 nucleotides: TGTGCCAGCAGCTTAGCCCGGGGATCGACCTACGAGCAGTACTTC. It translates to CASSLARGSTYEQYF. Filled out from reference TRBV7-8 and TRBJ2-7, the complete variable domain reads GAGVSQSPRYKVAKRGQDVALRCDPISGHVSLFWYQQALGQGPEFLTYFQNEAQLDKSGLPSDRFFAERPEGSVSTLKIQRTQQEDSAVYLCASSLARGSTYEQYFGPGTRLTVT.

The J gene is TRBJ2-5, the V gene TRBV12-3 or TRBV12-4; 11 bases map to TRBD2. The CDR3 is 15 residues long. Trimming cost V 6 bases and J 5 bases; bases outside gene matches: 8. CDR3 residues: CASSRSGGGGETQYF. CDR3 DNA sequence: TGTGCCAGCAGCCGTAGCGGGGGGGGTGGGGAGACCCAGTACTTC.

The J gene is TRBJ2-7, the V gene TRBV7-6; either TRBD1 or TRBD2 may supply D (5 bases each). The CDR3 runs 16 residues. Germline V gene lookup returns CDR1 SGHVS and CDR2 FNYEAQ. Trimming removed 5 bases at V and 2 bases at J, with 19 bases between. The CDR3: CASSTISGDRPYEQYF. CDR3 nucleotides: TGTGCCAGCAGCACCATTTCCGGGGACCGTCCCTACGAGCAGTACTTC. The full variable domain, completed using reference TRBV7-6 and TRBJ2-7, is GAGVSQSPRYKVTKRGQDVALRCDPISGHVSLYWYRQALGQGPEFLTYFNYEAQQDKSGLPNDRFSAERPEGSISTLTIQRTEQRDSAMYRCASSTISGDRPYEQYFGPGTRLTVT.

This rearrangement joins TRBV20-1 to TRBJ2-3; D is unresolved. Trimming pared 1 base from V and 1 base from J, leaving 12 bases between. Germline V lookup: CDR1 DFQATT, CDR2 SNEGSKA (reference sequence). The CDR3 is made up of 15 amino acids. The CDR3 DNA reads TGCAGTGCTAGAGTCCCGGAGCGTGGCACAGATACGCAGTATTTT. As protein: CSARVPERGTDTQYF.

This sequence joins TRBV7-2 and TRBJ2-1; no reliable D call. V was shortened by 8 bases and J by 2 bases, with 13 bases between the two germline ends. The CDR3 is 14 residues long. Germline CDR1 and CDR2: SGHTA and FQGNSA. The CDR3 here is CASRQAYPYNEQFF. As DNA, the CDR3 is TGTGCCAGCCGTCAGGCTTATCCCTACAATGAGCAGTTCTTC.

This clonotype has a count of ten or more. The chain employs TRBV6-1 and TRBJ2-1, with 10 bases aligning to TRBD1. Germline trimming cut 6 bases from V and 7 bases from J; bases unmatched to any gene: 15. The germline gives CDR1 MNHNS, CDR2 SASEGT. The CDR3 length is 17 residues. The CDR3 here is CASRQQIGTGVDNEQFF. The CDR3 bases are TGTGCCAGCAGACAACAGATCGGGACAGGGGTTGATAATGAGCAGTTCTTC.

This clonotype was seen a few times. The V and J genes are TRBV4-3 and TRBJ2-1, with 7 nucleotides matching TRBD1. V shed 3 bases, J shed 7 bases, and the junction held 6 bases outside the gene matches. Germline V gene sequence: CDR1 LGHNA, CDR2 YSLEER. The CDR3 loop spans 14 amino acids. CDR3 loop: CASSQQTGMNEQFF. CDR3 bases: TGCGCCAGCAGCCAGCAGACAGGGATGAATGAGCAGTTCTTC.